The clone carrying this T cell receptor (beta chain) was seen at least ten times. This specimen belongs to a study of blood T cell repertoires in COVID-19. Germline values: CDR1 SQVTM, CDR2 ANQGSEA. Between the trimmed V and J ends, which lost 4 bases and 7 bases, there was a span of 13 bases. The length of the CDR3 is 13 residues. Generated by immunoSEQ multiplex PCR, the TCRdb table keeps only in-frame clones and is missing some. In the table there are approximately 92,000 clones, about three quarters of which are singletons. The J gene is TRBJ2-2, the V gene TRBV29-1; weak D call: TRBD2 (6 bases). The origin of this receptor is a man in his fifties or sixties who had recovered from COVID-19. What was sequenced was peripheral blood. CDR3 in amino acids: CSVGGTSVGELFF. The CDR3, as DNA: TGCAGCGTTGGGGGGACTTCTGTCGGGGAGCTGTTTTTT.